This T cell receptor beta chain was sequenced for a study of T cell responses to AZD1222 COVID-19 vaccine. As for the study in general: Samples with a second dose at about 4 or about 12 weeks were pooled together.

With respect to this clone: The target antigen is unknown.

Findings of the study overall: Spike-specific TCR breadth and depth went up after people got two AZD1222 doses. Researchers report vaccine-associated CD4 TCRs spanning spike, with dominance at 160-218 and 743-854.

Trimming took 4 bases from V and 1 from J; bases not matched to a gene: 7. Germline lookup yields CDR1 SGHRS and CDR2 YFSETQ. The CDR3 is 15 residues long. Some clones are missing from TCRdb's copy, which holds only in-frame ones; the method was immunoSEQ multiplex PCR. The sample consists of 110,000 to 150,000 clones, around nine tenths of them appearing once. This TCR derives from an adult in good health. The source was peripheral blood, collected on day 0 of AZD1222 vaccination. The V call is TRBV5-1, the J call TRBJ2-7, with 8 bases that match TRBD2. CDR3 protein: CASSPQVAGSYEQYF. Here the CDR3 DNA reads TGCGCCAGCAGCCCACAGGTAGCGGGGTCCTACGAGCAGTACTTC.